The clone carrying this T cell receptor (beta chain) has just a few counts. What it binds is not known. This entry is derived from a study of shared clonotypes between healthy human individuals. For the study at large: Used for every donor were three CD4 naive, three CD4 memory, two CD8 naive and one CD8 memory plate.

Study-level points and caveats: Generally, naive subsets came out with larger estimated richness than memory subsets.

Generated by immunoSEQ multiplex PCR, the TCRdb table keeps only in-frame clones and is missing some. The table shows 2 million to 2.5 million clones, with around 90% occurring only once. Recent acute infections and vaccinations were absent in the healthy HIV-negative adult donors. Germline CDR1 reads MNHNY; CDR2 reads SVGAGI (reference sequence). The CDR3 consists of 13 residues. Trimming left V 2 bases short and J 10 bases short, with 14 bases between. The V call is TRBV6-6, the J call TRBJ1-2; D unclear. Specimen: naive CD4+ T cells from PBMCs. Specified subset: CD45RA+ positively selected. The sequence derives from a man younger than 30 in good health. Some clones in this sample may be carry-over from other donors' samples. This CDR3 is CASSYGPTRAYTF. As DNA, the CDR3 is TGTGCCAGCAGTTACGGGCCAACTCGGGCCTACACCTTC.